The 25 T cell receptor beta chains reported below all come from one sample, sequenced in a study of CD8 T cells in ankylosing spondylitis. TCRdb reprocessed the 5' RACE reads with MiXCR, giving one entry per CDR3 protein. The data show 250,000 or so distinct CDR3 sequences, roughly 25% seen once. Sequences were obtained from blood, either unsorted or a sorted T cell fraction (not recorded which). These receptors originate from a male donor with ankylosing spondylitis or in good health (not recorded which).

Only a few counts were recorded for this clonotype. The V call is TRBV20-1, the J call TRBJ2-5; D not certain. CDR1 is DFQATT, CDR2 SNEGSKA, per germline (reference sequence). Trimming removed 7 bases at V and 1 base at J, with 7 bases between. This CDR3 is built from 11 residues. The CDR3 region is CSVNTQETQYF. The CDR3 DNA is TGCAGTGTTAACACCCAAGAGACCCAGTACTTC.

The chain couples TRBV15 to TRBJ2-1; 8 nucleotides agree with TRBD2. With 3 bases clipped from V and 10 bases from J, the junction kept 2 bases outside the gene matches. The CDR3 is 12 residues long. CDR1 is LNHNV and CDR2 is YYDKDF in the germline V gene (reference sequence). The CDR3 sequence: CATSRSGGEQFF. In nucleotides, the CDR3 is TGTGCCACCAGCAGGTCGGGGGGGGAGCAGTTCTTC.

Many counts were recorded for this clonotype. The CDR3 bases are TGCAGCGTTGTGGGCGCGGCAGGGGGTAATCAGCCCCAGCATTTT. Translated, it gives CSVVGAAGGNQPQHF. This chain uses TRBV29-1 with TRBJ1-5, with 7 bases lining up with TRBD1. The germline V gene has CDR1 SQVTM and CDR2 ANQGSEA. This CDR3 contains 15 residues. The trim removed 4 bases at V and 4 bases at J, leaving 10 bases unmatched. The full variable domain, in which reference TRBV29-1 and TRBJ1-5 provide the parts outside the CDR3, is SAVISQKPSRDICQRGTSLTIQCQVDSQVTMMFWYRQQPGQSLTLIATANQGSEATYESGFVIDKFPISRPNLTFSTLTVSNMSPEDSSIYLCSVVGAAGGNQPQHFGDGTRLSIL.

This clonotype was observed a handful of times. This chain's CDR3 is CSAAEGGADEQFF. The DNA of the CDR3 is TGCAGCGCCGCGGAGGGGGGGGCCGATGAGCAGTTCTTC. The rearrangement uses TRBV20-1 and TRBJ2-1, with D possibly being TRBD2 (7 bases). Per germline, CDR1 DFQATT and CDR2 SNEGSKA (reference sequence). CDR3 length: 13 amino acids.

The chain recombines TRBV12-3 or TRBV12-4 with TRBJ2-1; the D gene is possibly TRBD2 (6 bases). The CDR3 contains 14 residues. Deletions cut 8 bases from V and 6 bases from J, with 17 bases between. CDR3 nucleotide sequence: TGTGCCAGCGGGTCCCGGGACTGGGCCAATGAGCAGTTCTTC. Protein sequence: CASGSRDWANEQFF.

The chain employs TRBV2 and TRBJ2-3; D unresolved. Germline CDR1 and CDR2: SNHLY and FYNNEI. The CDR3 consists of 14 residues. V dropped 7 bases and J dropped 1 base, with 12 bases sitting between them. The chain's CDR3 is CASTVGWGTDTQYF. CDR3 coding DNA: TGTGCCAGCACTGTAGGGTGGGGCACAGATACGCAGTATTTT.

This chain joins TRBV7-9 and TRBJ2-5; 7 bases fit TRBD2. This CDR3 region has 15 residues. CDR1 and CDR2 from the germline V gene are SEHNR and FQNEAQ (reference sequence). V was pared by 5 bases and J by 2 bases, with 8 bases of the junction left unmatched. In DNA, the CDR3 is TGTGCCAGCAGCCCCTGGGGGGGGAGACAAGAGACCCAGTACTTC. Translation: CASSPWGGRQETQYF.

This clonotype was seen more than once but under ten times. An end of the junction does not agree with germline; a read error may underlie this. The chain couples TRBV20-1 to TRBJ2-1; possibly TRBD2 for D (7 bases). Germline loops: CDR1 DFQATT, CDR2 SNEGSKA (reference sequence). The CDR3 runs 16 residues. CDR3 sequence: CSARGLAGALYNEQFF. The CDR3 coding sequence is TGCAGTGCAAGAGGATTGGCGGGGGCCCTATACAATGAGCAGTTCTTC.

This clonotype was picked up many times. V usage is TRBV7-2 and J usage is TRBJ2-2, with 9 bases that match TRBD1. Per the germline V gene, CDR1 is SGHTA and CDR2 is FQGNSA. Losses at the gene ends were 8 bases for V and 5 bases for J; bases not matched to a gene: 9. The CDR3 is 15 amino acids. The CDR3 nucleotides are TGTGCCAGCCGTCGGGACAGGGCCGGAACCGGGGAGCTGTTTTTT. Protein sequence: CASRRDRAGTGELFF.

The chain links TRBV11-2 to TRBJ1-3; D is uncertain. This CDR3 spans 15 amino acids. V was shortened by 5 bases and J by 4 bases, with 15 bases between the two germline ends. The germline gives CDR1 SGHAT, CDR2 FQNNGV. The CDR3: CASSLQILEGNTIYF. The CDR3 DNA sequence: TGTGCCAGCAGCCTACAAATTCTGGAGGGAAACACCATATATTTT.

The V gene is TRBV20-1, the J gene TRBJ2-7, with D possibly TRBD2 on 5 matching bases. V was trimmed by 6 bases and J by 3 bases, leaving 24 bases between them. Germline lookup yields CDR1 DFQATT and CDR2 SNEGSKA (reference sequence). The CDR3 extends over 16 amino acids. In DNA form, the CDR3 reads TGCAGTGCAGCCCTAAGCGGATCCCGTCACCTCTACGAGCAGTACTTC. Its protein product is CSAALSGSRHLYEQYF.

CDR3 bases: TGTGCCAGCAGCGACAGACGGGATACGCAGTATTTT. Translating it yields CASSDRRDTQYF. The rearrangement links TRBV6-5 to TRBJ2-3, with a possible D match to TRBD1 (5 bases). This CDR3 region has 12 residues. Per the germline V gene, CDR1 is MNHEY and CDR2 is SVGAGI. With 6 bases removed from V and 6 bases from J, the gap between germline ends came to 10 bases.

The V call is TRBV12-3 or TRBV12-4, the J call TRBJ2-5; a weak D match, TRBD2 (6 bases). CDR3 length: 14 residues. Trimming shortened V by 6 bases and J by 2 bases, and 13 bases separated the two germline ends. CDR3 residues: CASSNRDWQETQYF. CDR3 nucleotides: TGTGCCAGCAGCAACCGGGACTGGCAAGAGACCCAGTACTTC.

This chain links TRBV7-8 with TRBJ2-3, with 9 bases aligning to TRBD2. Trimming took 4 bases from V and 9 from J; bases not matched to a gene: 11. This CDR3 has 15 residues. Germline CDR1 is SGHVS and CDR2 is FQNEAQ. The CDR3 DNA reads as TGTGCCAGCAGCTCCTTCGAGATTAGCGGGGGAACGCAGTATTTT. Its translation: CASSSFEISGGTQYF. The whole variable domain, filled in from reference TRBV7-8 and TRBJ2-3, reads GAGVSQSPRYKVAKRGQDVALRCDPISGHVSLFWYQQALGQGPEFLTYFQNEAQLDKSGLPSDRFFAERPEGSVSTLKIQRTQQEDSAVYLCASSSFEISGGTQYFGPGTRLTVL.

This clonotype was seen a single time. The chain has TRBV2 and TRBJ2-3; 7 bases line up with TRBD2. This CDR3 is built from 18 residues. Germline CDR1 reads SNHLY; CDR2 reads FYNNEI. As DNA, the CDR3 is TGTACCATCAGTTTTTCCTTTTCGACTAGCTCTAGCACAGATACGCAGTATTTT. This translates into CTISFSFSTSSSTDTQYF.

This clonotype has only a few counts. The chain couples TRBV20-1 to TRBJ2-5; perhaps TRBD2 as D (5 bases). This CDR3 is 13 amino acids long. Germline V gene data show CDR1 as DFQATT and CDR2 as SNEGSKA (reference sequence). The V end lost 3 bases, the J end lost 2 bases, and 10 bases lay between the germline ends. In DNA form, the CDR3 reads TGCAGTGCTAGTTTGAGGGAGCAAGAGACCCAGTACTTC. Encoded protein: CSASLREQETQYF.

In its sample, this clonotype was seen many times. The rearrangement links TRBV7-9 to TRBJ2-3, with 7 bases matching TRBD2. V was clipped by 3 bases and J by 4 bases; unmatched bases: 10. This CDR3 spans 16 amino acids. Germline V gene lookup returns CDR1 SEHNR and CDR2 FQNEAQ (reference sequence). CDR3 DNA: TGTGCCAGCAGCTTGGCCCTAGCGGTGATGGCAGATACGCAGTATTTT. It yields the protein CASSLALAVMADTQYF.

This clonotype was detected many times. The chain couples TRBV12-3 or TRBV12-4 to TRBJ1-6; D remains ambiguous. Deletions cut 0 bases from V and 2 bases from J, with 2 bases between. The CDR3 is 14 residues long. The CDR3: CASSLAPYNSPLHF. In DNA form, the CDR3 reads TGTGCCAGCAGTTTAGCCCCCTATAATTCACCCCTCCACTTT.

This clonotype was seen many times. One end of the junction varies from germline; a read error may be responsible. The chain carries TRBV7-7 and TRBJ2-1; D assignment may be TRBD1 or TRBD2 (5 bases each). The CDR3 contains 13 residues. CDR1 is SSHAT and CDR2 is FNYEAQ in the germline V gene (reference sequence). The CDR3 protein is CASSSGRDNEQFF. DNA of the CDR3: TGTGCTAGCAGCTCGGGACGTGACAATGAGCAGTTCTTC.

This clonotype was recorded many times. The chain employs TRBV20-1 and TRBJ2-1; D is perhaps TRBD2 (6 bases). Germline V gives CDR1 DFQATT, CDR2 SNEGSKA (reference sequence). Between the trimmed V and J ends, which lost 5 bases and 7 bases, there was a span of 15 bases. The CDR3 covers 13 residues. The CDR3 sequence is CSAPPTSTNEQFF. CDR3 DNA: TGCAGTGCTCCCCCGACTAGTACGAATGAGCAGTTCTTC.

This clonotype has at least ten counts. The rearrangement joins TRBV12-3 or TRBV12-4 to TRBJ1-4; no reliable D call. The CDR3 covers 16 residues. Trimming pared 6 bases from V and 0 bases from J, leaving 14 bases between. In DNA form, the CDR3 reads TGTGCCAGCAGCCACAAGGTGGCCTCAACTAATGAAAAACTGTTTTTT. Protein: CASSHKVASTNEKLFF.

This clonotype was seen more than once but under ten times. V usage is TRBV20-1 and J usage is TRBJ1-1; possible D gene TRBD1, 5 bases. CDR3 length: 11 residues. V lost 6 bases to trimming and J lost 6 bases, with 11 bases between them. In germline, CDR1 is DFQATT, CDR2 SNEGSKA (reference sequence). The CDR3 loop reads CSAGDAAEAFF. The CDR3 DNA reads as TGCAGTGCGGGGGATGCGGCTGAAGCTTTCTTT.

The J gene is TRBJ2-7, the V gene TRBV20-1; tentatively, D is TRBD1 (6 bases). From germline, CDR1 is DFQATT and CDR2 SNEGSKA (reference sequence). The CDR3 covers 14 residues. V lost 3 bases and J lost 4, with 16 bases in between. DNA of the CDR3: TGCAGTGCTAGTCGACAGGCCCAACTTTACGAGCAGTACTTC. This gives the protein CSASRQAQLYEQYF.

This clonotype was detected many times. The chain is built from TRBV29-1 and TRBJ2-7, with 14 bases that match TRBD2. The CDR3 has 15 amino acids. CDR1 SQVTM and CDR2 ANQGSEA come from the germline V gene. J lost 0 bases, V lost 6 bases, and 4 bases had no gene match. This CDR3 is CSVKGLAGASYEQYF. The CDR3 DNA follows: TGCAGCGTCAAGGGACTAGCGGGGGCCTCCTACGAGCAGTACTTC.

The V call is TRBV2, the J call TRBJ2-1, with 11 nucleotides matching TRBD2. This CDR3 is 16 amino acids long. Germline values: CDR1 SNHLY, CDR2 FYNNEI. V dropped 10 bases and J dropped 0; count of bases not matched to a gene: 8. CDR3 region: CATPTSGMSSYNEQFF. DNA of the CDR3: TGTGCCACCCCGACTAGCGGGATGAGCTCCTACAATGAGCAGTTCTTC.